Here is one TCR beta chain with its context. These data belong to a study of blood T cell repertoires in COVID-19. Whole-study context: T cells, B-cell-depleted T cells, or PBMCs supplied cDNA or gDNA.

From germline, CDR1 is MNHEY and CDR2 SVGEGT. This CDR3 region has 17 residues. Deletions cut 2 bases from V and 3 bases from J, with 20 bases between. Enrolment of Seattle patients took place during active infection, and they were followed longitudinally. Per the original methods: Nucleated cell counts were estimated from reference gene primer amplification. The assay was immunoSEQ multiplex PCR, and TCRdb's table has in-frame clones only and misses some. That table supplies the V and J calls and clone size; D and trimming were determined from the DNA. The sample has over 70,000 clones, 60% to 80% seen once.

The sequence was obtained from a man aged 65 to 79 with COVID-19, enrolled during active disease. This sequence joins TRBV6-2 or TRBV6-3 and TRBJ2-7, with unresolved D. The sequencing input was peripheral blood. CDR3 protein: CASSYTWASRYHYEQYF. DNA for the CDR3: TGTGCCAGCAGTTACACCTGGGCCTCCCGCTACCACTACGAGCAGTACTTC.